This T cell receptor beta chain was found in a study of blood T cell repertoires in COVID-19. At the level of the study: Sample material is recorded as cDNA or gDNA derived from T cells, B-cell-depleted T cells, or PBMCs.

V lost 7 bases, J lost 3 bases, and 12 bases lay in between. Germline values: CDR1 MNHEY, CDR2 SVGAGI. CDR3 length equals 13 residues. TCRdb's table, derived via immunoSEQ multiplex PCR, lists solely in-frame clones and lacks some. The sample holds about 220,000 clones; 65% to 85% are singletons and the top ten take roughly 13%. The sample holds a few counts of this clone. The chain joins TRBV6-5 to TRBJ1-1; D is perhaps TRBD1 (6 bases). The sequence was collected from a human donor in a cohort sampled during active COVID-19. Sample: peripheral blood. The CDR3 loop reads CASTGTYDTEAFF. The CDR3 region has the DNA TGTGCCAGCACCGGGACATACGACACTGAAGCTTTCTTT.